This TCR beta chain was observed in a study of long-term antiretroviral therapy in people with HIV. Sequencing relied on immunoSEQ assay v3.0, run at survey level. Assay: immunoSEQ multiplex PCR; the TCRdb copy retains only in-frame clones and omits some. The sample holds some 22,000 clones, less than 80% seen once. The CDR3 consists of 13 residues. The germline V gene encodes CDR1 SNHLY and CDR2 FYNNEI. The ends were cut back, 8 bases at V and 0 bases at J, with 11 bases in the middle. Study-level findings and limits: Specimens of blood were obtained during about 2003 to 2018, possibly under older ART regimens. Within the repertoire, clones expanded before ART were dominant at all time points. ART preceded a rise in diversity that nonetheless stayed lower than in transplant donor controls.

Note on this clone: Its specificity is unknown.

The genes are TRBV2 and TRBJ2-7, with unresolved D. The receptor was isolated from a woman aged 40 to 49 with HIV. The sample was unsorted PBMCs, taken 4.1 years after starting antiretroviral therapy. Here the CDR3 reads CASLVPYSYEQYF. The CDR3 nucleotides are TGTGCCAGCTTGGTCCCATACTCCTACGAGCAGTACTTC. Supplemented by reference TRBV2 and TRBJ2-7, the full variable domain reads EPEVTQTPSHQVTQMGQEVILRCVPISNHLYFYWYRQILGQKVEFLVSFYNNEISEKSEIFDDQFSVERPDGSNFTLKIRSTKLEDSAMYFCASLVPYSYEQYFGPGTRLTVT.